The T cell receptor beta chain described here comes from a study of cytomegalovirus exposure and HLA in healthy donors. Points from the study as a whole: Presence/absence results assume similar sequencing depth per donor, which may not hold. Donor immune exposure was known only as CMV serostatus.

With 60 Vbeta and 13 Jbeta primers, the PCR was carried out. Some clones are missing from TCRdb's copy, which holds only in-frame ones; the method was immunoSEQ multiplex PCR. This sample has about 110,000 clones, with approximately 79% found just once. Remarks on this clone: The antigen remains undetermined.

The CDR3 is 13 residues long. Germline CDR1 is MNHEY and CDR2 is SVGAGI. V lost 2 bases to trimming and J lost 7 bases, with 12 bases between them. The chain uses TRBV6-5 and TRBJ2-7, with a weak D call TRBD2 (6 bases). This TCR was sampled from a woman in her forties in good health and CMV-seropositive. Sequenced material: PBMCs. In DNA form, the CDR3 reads TGTGCCAGCAGTTACAGGGCGGCGGGGGAGCAGTACTTC. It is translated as CASSYRAAGEQYF.